The 6 T cell receptor beta chains below come from one sample, sequenced in a study of shared clonotypes between healthy human individuals. The table came from immunoSEQ multiplex PCR; TCRdb's copy has only in-frame clones and leaves some out. The sample consists of about 730,000 clones, 72% of them appearing once. Sequenced sample: memory CD4+ T cells sorted from blood. Subset noted: CD45RA-negative fraction. Source of these receptors: a woman aged 25 to 39 in good health.

CDR3 sequence (DNA): TGCGCCAGCAGCCAAGTGGTGGGAGAGCAGTACTTC. Its translation: CASSQVVGEQYF. The chain links TRBV4-1 to TRBJ2-7; D ambiguous. CDR3 length: 12 residues. CDR1 and CDR2 (germline): MGHRA, YSYEKL. Deletions cut 1 base from V and 7 bases from J, with 8 bases between.

The sample holds a few counts of this clone. V usage is TRBV11-1 and J usage is TRBJ1-1; maybe TRBD1 (5 bases). Germline V CDR1 and CDR2: SGHAT, FQDESV (reference sequence). The CDR3 runs to 13 residues. The V gene lost 7 bases and the J gene lost 5 bases, with 14 bases spanning the gap. The CDR3 protein is CASNPQGETEAFF. CDR3 DNA: TGTGCCAGCAATCCCCAGGGTGAGACTGAAGCTTTCTTT.

The rearrangement joins TRBV14 to TRBJ2-7; 8 bases are shared with TRBD1. Losses at the gene ends were 4 bases for V and 3 bases for J; bases not matched to a gene: 2. CDR1 and CDR2 from the germline V gene are SGHDN and FVKESK. The CDR3 loop spans 13 amino acids. In DNA, the CDR3 is TGTGCCAGCAGCCCAGGGACAGGCTACGAGCAGTACTTC. Protein sequence: CASSPGTGYEQYF.

About this clone: The conserved final phenylalanine or tryptophan is absent from the CDR3, which likely points to a read error. The chain combines TRBV7-6 with TRBJ1-1; D not resolved. The CDR3 is made up of 11 amino acids. Germline V gives CDR1 SGHVS, CDR2 FNYEAQ. V lost 5 bases, J lost 7 bases, and 8 bases lay in between. The CDR3 DNA reads TGTGCCAGCAGCGTAGGGCGTGAAGCTTTCCTT. Translation gives CASSVGREAFL.

This clone was detected once. The chain recombines TRBV11-2 with TRBJ1-1; D unclear. Trimming took off 3 bases at V and 0 bases at J, with 8 bases between the two ends. Per the germline V gene, CDR1 is SGHAT and CDR2 is FQNNGV. CDR3 length equals 14 residues. CDR3 in amino acids: CASSFGTMNTEAFF. The CDR3 DNA reads TGTGCCAGCAGCTTCGGAACCATGAACACTGAAGCTTTCTTT. The full variable domain, in which reference TRBV11-2 and TRBJ1-1 provide the parts outside the CDR3, is EAGVAQSPRYKIIEKRQSVAFWCNPISGHATLYWYQQILGQGPKLLIQFQNNGVVDDSQLPKDRFSAERLKGVDSTLKIQPAKLEDSAVYLCASSFGTMNTEAFFGQGTRLTVV.

The rearrangement joins TRBV7-2 to TRBJ2-4, with 12 bases identical to TRBD2. Trimming removed 2 bases from V and 1 base from J; junction bases left unmatched: 6. CDR3 length: 18 amino acids. Germline V gene data show CDR1 as SGHTA and CDR2 as FQGNSA. Here the CDR3 reads CASSLRLAGGSAKNIQYF. CDR3 DNA: TGTGCCAGCAGCTTACGGCTAGCGGGAGGGTCGGCCAAAAACATTCAGTACTTC.